Given below is one TCR beta chain in context. The antigen this receptor binds is unknown. No base-level quality is on record; no much larger clone is a single base apart. The library was built by means of the immunoSEQ multiplex PCR assay. For the multiplex PCR, a mixture combining 60 forward primers for TCR Vbeta segments and 13 reverse primers for TCR Jbeta segments was used. Amplification of the CDR3 region of rearranged TCR beta genes was performed with a multiplex PCR assay on genomic DNA. The Illumina HiSeq System was used to sequence the amplified TCR beta libraries as 87-base-pair reads. From the authors' description of their analysis: In a later analysis, roughly 80 million unique TCR beta chains were counted across the roughly 700 repertoires, and approximately 11 million of these chains were shared by at least two donors. Raw reads were error-corrected and collapsed into unique sequences with a nearest-neighbor algorithm that merged closely related sequences to remove PCR and sequencing errors. To assign V, D and J gene segments, CDR3 sequences were aligned to IMGT reference sequences. Each retained sequence needed at least a six-nucleotide match to both a V gene segment and a J gene segment. Rearrangements were classified as productive when the CDR3 lacked stop codons and remained in frame with V and J, and all other rearrangements were classified as non-productive. CDR3 was defined according to IMGT convention as the region running from the second conserved V-encoded cysteine to the conserved J-encoded phenylalanine. The earlier analysis of 587 of the donors excluded any sequence lacking an unambiguous match to a single V gene segment. In an earlier analysis of some 590 of the donors, a V segment was called functional when productive rearrangements were above 56.7%, and segregating when the standard deviation between donors exceeded 5%. To diagnose cytomegalovirus status from the catalog of TCR beta chain sequences, a statistical classification framework was built. In a later analysis, TCR nucleotide sequences were compared against IMGT/GENE-DB human TR gene sequences so that V and J genes could be assigned. The TCRdist pipeline was used in a later analysis to assign CDR3 sequences and most-parsimonious VDJ recombination scenarios. In a later analysis, each TCR beta chain was defined by its CDR3 amino acid sequence together with its V-gene family, and reads lacking a unique V-gene family were excluded. To address suspected cross-contamination and a sequencing artifact, a later analysis removed approximately 590 highly shared, low-generation-probability nucleotide sequences. A later analysis calculated a clonal expansion index for each public chain from normalized within-repertoire ranks of inferred template counts. A later analysis computed generation probabilities with a VDJ recombination model fitted to out-of-frame rearrangements, and checked the results against IGoR. A later analysis scored TCR-TCR, TCR-HLA and TCR-CMV co-occurrence with hypergeometric tests, applying a repertoire-size bias correction to TCR pairs. A later analysis estimated false discovery rates by permuting HLA or CMV assignments 20 times. A later analysis grouped co-occurring TCRs with DBSCAN, adding TCRdist sequence similarity when clustering within HLA-allele-positive subsets. Repertoires with fewer than 30,000 or more than 120,000 public chains were left out of co-occurrence clustering, as were several repertoires with anomalous nucleotide sharing. TCRdb mirrors the immuneACCESS table, restricted to in-frame sequences. Some clones are absent from its copies; in checked studies, under half trace to an unresolved V gene, and the reason for the others is unknown. The D gene and trimming were derived from the DNA, and the V and J assignments and clone size from that table. Here the sample has about 170,000 clones; 84% occur a single time. The biggest ten clones account for about 4.9% of the sample.

The cohort comprised fewer than 750 healthy bone marrow donors. At the time of sampling, all cohort members were nominally healthy, though unrecorded immune exposures were likely present. The donor tested CMV seropositive and was one of the 289 seropositive cohort members. A peripheral blood sample was provided by each donor, and peripheral blood mononuclear cells were used for TCR beta sequencing. The Qiagen DNeasy Blood Extraction Kit was used to extract genomic DNA from the blood cell samples. The data are from a study of cytomegalovirus exposure and HLA in healthy donors (dated by TCRdb to 2015 to 2018). Regarding the study in general: In an earlier analysis of some 550 of the donors, approximately 260 Gb of sequence data and roughly 100 million unique TCR beta sequences from some 170 million T cells were reported. The study used immunosequencing to profile the T cell repertoires of 666 subjects and linked those repertoires to cytomegalovirus serostatus. Donor age, sex, ethnicity and CMV serostatus were collected together with the repertoire data. The aim of the study was to test whether cataloging public T cell receptors could identify signatures of past pathogen exposure. The genetic ancestry cluster associated with self-reported Caucasian donors included about four fifths of the approximately 430 genotyped donors. An earlier analysis of roughly 600 of the donors used high-throughput TCR beta sequencing to judge whether each TCR beta V gene segment behaved as functional or pseudogenic. Genome-wide SNP genotypes for about 65% of the 666 donors were used in a later genetic analysis, which treated that subset as a discovery cohort. HLA typing included class I and class II loci at four-digit resolution. A separate validation cohort of roughly 130 different subjects was used in addition to the roughly 700-subject first cohort. Across about 370 genotyped donors of the cohort, an average of roughly 200,000 unique TCR beta nucleotide sequences per donor were sequenced, and 15% to 20% of those sequences were non-productive. An early release that covered about 640 HLA-typed donors contained approximately 300 gigabases of sequencing data and tens of millions of unique TCR sequences. Rather than drawing on any new phenotypic data, the later analysis identified candidate immune exposures from TCR beta sequences and the way those sequences occurred across donors. High-throughput TCR immunosequencing, statistical association of individual TCRs with disease status, and machine learning were combined to predict cytomegalovirus infection status. Typing coverage varied by locus: about 620-630 donors for A, B, C, DRB1 and DQB1; approximately 500 for DQA1; about 590 for DPA1; 450 to 480 for DPB1. Every discovery cohort repertoire had been produced on one sequencing platform. A later analysis re-examined previously published TCR beta repertoires from 600 to 700 donors and added high-resolution HLA genotyping to investigate patterns of TCR occurrence. A handful of DR-DQ haplotypes were treated as single units for association and clustering because of strong linkage in the cohort. Study-wide conclusions, independent of this receptor: In the study, some 180 TCR beta chains were listed as associated with cytomegalovirus. In this cohort, only TCR beta chains were sequenced, and detectable features were limited by the absence of alpha or paired-chain data. When HLA alleles, especially DR and DQ, strongly co-occurred, TCR associations were difficult to assign to individual alleles. In a later analysis, HLA-associated TCR beta chains showed more clonal expansion and lower generation probabilities than non-associated chains that were equally common. Sequencing depth was assumed to be roughly uniform across donors in the presence/absence analyses, though that assumption may not hold. Some IMGT-functional V segments, including TRBV6-2 and TRBV6-3, could not be told apart with the 87-base-pair reads, so those segments were excluded. Correlated functional status among segregating V segments might reflect linkage disequilibrium, but an unknown experimental factor could not be ruled out. The only immune exposure information available for the cohort was CMV serostatus. In vitro tests confirmed that three of the cytomegalovirus-associated TCR beta chains recognize cytomegalovirus antigens. HLA typing was unavailable for some donors at each locus, so association tests used only the typed subset. A group of highly shared sequence variants was considered likely to be a technical artifact of the sequencing pipeline. In a later analysis, TCR association rates were found to vary across HLA loci, with the most associated TCRs seen for DRB1 alleles and the fewest for HLA-C alleles. It was suggested by the authors that the approach could potentially be generalized to other disease states and immunological phenotypes. A further reported finding was that TCR beta sequences accurately predicted the HLA-A and HLA-B alleles for most subjects in the first cohort. Because counts were too low, around 17 rarely observed V segments, including chromosome 9 orphons, were left out of the earlier analysis of some 640 of the donors. Most TCR sequences were seen in very few donors, while some public TCRs were found in many individuals. A later genetic analysis reported fewer N-insertions in productive TCRs among donors in an Asian-associated ancestry cluster than the 666-donor mean. In a later analysis, 16,951 TCR beta sequences were associated with specific HLA alleles at a false discovery rate of 0.05. In a later analysis, most CMV-associated TCR beta chains were found to appear HLA-restricted, with HLA associations seemingly driven largely by CMV exposure. In an earlier analysis of approximately 590 of the donors, most TCR beta V segments appeared in productive rearrangements about 87% or about 30% of the time, broadly matching IMGT annotations. In both the original and validation cohorts, the classifier was reported to diagnose cytomegalovirus status with high specificity and sensitivity. Several of the top co-occurrence clusters appeared to be linked to parvovirus B19, influenza, CMV and Epstein-Barr virus, according to a later analysis. A later genetic analysis associated a missense DCLRE1C variant with V-gene and J-gene trimming of TCR beta chains, and an independent cohort replicated the association.

For CDR1 and CDR2, the germline V gene lists MGHRA and YSYEKL. Relative to germline, V is 1 base shorter and J is 6 bases shorter, with 14 bases between their ends. CDR3 length: 15 amino acids, cysteine to phenylalanine. The only DNA kept is the CDR3, 45 bases in frame from the first base. The sequence derives from a girl aged 5 to 17 in good health and CMV-seropositive. The sequence joins TRBV4-1 to TRBJ2-3; TRBD2 is possibly the D segment (6 matching bases). The sample was PBMCs. The nucleotide sequence reads TGCGCCAGCAGCCAAGTTCCCGGACTAAGGGATACGCAGTATTTT. Its product reads: CASSQVPGLRDTQYF.